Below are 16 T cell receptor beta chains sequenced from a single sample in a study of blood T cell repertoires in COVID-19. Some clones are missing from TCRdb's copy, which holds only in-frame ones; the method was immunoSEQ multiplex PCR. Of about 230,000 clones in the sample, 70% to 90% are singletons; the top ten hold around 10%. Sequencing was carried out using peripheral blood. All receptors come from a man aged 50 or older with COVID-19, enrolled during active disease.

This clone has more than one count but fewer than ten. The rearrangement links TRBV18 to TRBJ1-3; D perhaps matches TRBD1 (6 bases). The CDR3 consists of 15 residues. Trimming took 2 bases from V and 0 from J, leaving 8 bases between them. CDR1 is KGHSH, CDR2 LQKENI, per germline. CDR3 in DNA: TGTGCCAGCTCACCAGACAGGTCCTCTGGAAACACCATATATTTT. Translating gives CASSPDRSSGNTIYF.

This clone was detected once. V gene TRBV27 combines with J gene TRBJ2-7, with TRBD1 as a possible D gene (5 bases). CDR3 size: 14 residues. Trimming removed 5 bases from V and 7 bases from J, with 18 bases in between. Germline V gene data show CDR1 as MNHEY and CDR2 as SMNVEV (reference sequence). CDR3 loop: CASSPRQLHGEQYF. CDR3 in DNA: TGTGCCAGCAGTCCCCGACAGTTACATGGGGAGCAGTACTTC.

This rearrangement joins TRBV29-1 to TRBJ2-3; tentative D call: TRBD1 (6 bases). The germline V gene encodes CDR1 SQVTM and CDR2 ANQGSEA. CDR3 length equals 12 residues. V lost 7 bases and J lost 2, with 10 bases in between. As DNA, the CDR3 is TGCAGCGAAGGGACAAACACAGATACGCAGTATTTT. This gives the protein CSEGTNTDTQYF.

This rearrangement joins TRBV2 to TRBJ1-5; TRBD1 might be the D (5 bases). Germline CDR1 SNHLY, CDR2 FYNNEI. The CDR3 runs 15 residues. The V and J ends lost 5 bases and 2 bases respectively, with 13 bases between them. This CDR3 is CASSTTVLGNQPQHF. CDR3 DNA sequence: TGTGCCAGCAGTACGACAGTTCTCGGCAATCAGCCCCAGCATTTT.

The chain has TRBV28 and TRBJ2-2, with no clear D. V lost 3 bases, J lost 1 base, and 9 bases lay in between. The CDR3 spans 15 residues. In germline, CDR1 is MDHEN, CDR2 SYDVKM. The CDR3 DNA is TGTGCCAGCAGTTTGTTCACCAGGAACACCGGGGAGCTGTTTTTT. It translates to CASSLFTRNTGELFF.

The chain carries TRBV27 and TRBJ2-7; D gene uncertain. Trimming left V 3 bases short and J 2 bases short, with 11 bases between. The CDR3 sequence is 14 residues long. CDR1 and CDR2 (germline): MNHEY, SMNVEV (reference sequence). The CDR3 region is CASSLGQDTYEQYF. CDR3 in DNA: TGTGCCAGCAGTTTGGGCCAGGATACCTACGAGCAGTACTTC.

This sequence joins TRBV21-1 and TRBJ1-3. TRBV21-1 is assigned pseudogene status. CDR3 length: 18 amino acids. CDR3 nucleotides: TGTGCCAGCAGCAAAGCGCTGGAGGATTTAAACCCTGGAAACACCATATATTTT. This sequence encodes CASSKALEDLNPGNTIYF.

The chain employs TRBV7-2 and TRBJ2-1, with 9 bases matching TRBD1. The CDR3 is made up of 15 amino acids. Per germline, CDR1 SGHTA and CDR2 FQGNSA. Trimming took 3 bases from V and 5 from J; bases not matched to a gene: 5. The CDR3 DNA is TGTGCCAGCAGCTTCAGGGGACAGGGTAACAATGAGCAGTTCTTC. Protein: CASSFRGQGNNEQFF.

The CDR3 sequence: CATSRSHRADGYTF. The CDR3, as DNA: TGTGCCACCAGCAGGTCTCACAGGGCGGATGGCTACACCTTC. The rearrangement links TRBV15 to TRBJ1-2; perhaps TRBD1 as D (6 bases). Germline assignment: CDR1 LNHNV and CDR2 YYDKDF (reference sequence). The germline V and J ends were trimmed by 3 bases and 6 bases, with 14 bases remaining between them. CDR3 size: 14 residues.

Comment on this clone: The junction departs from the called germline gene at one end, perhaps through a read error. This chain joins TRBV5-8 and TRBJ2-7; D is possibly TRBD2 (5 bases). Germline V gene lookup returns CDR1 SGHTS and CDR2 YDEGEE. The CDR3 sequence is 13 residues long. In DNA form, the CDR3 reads TGTGCCAGCAGCTCCGGGAAAAATGTTGGTACCCACTTC. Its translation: CASSSGKNVGTHF.

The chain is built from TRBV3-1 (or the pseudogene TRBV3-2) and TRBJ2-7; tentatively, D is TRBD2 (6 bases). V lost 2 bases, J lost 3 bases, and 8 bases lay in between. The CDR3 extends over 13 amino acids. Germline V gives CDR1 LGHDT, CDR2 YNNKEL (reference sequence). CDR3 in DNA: TGTGCCAGCAGCCAAATGGGGGGCTACGAGCAGTACTTC. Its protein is CASSQMGGYEQYF.

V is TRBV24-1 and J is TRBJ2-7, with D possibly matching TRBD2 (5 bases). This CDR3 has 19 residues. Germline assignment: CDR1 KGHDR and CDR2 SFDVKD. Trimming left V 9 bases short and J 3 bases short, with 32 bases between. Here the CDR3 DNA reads TGTGCCACCCCGGGCCGGGATGAGCGTCCAGAACTAAGGCTCTACGAGCAGTACTTC. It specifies CATPGRDERPELRLYEQYF.

CDR3 in DNA: TGCGCCAGCAGCTCCGGACAGGGGGCGGTCTATGGCTACACCTTC. Protein sequence: CASSSGQGAVYGYTF. The chain uses TRBV5-1 and TRBJ1-2, with 11 positions matching TRBD1. Trimming at V came to 3 bases and at J to 4 bases, leaving 5 bases not matched to a gene. This CDR3 is built from 15 residues. Germline values: CDR1 SGHRS, CDR2 YFSETQ.

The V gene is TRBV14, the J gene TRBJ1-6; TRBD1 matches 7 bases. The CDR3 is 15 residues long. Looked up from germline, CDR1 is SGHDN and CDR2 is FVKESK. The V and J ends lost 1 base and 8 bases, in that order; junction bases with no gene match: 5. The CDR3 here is CASSQGRDSYSPLHF. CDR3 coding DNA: TGTGCCAGCAGCCAAGGCCGGGACAGCTATTCACCCCTCCACTTT. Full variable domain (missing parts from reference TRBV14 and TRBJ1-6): EAGVTQFPSHSVIEKGQTVTLRCDPISGHDNLYWYRRVMGKEIKFLLHFVKESKQDESGMPNNRFLAERTGGTYSTLKVQPAELEDSGVYFCASSQGRDSYSPLHFGNGTRLTVT.

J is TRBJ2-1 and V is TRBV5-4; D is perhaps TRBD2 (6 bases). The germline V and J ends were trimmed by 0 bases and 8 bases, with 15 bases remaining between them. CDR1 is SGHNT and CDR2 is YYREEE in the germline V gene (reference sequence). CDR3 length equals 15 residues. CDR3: CASSLDGRAGDEQFF. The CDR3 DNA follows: TGTGCCAGCAGCTTGGACGGGAGAGCCGGGGATGAGCAGTTCTTC.

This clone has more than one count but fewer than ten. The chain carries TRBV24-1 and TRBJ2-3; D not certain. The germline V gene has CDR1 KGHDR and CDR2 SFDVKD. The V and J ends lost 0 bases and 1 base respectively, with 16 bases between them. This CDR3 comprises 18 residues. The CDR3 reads CATSDLKSEVTRTDTQYF. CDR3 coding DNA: TGTGCCACCAGTGATTTGAAAAGCGAAGTTACCCGCACAGATACGCAGTATTTT.